These T cell receptor beta chains were read from a single sample in a study of T cells in Graves' hyperthyroidism and ophthalmopathy. TCRdb processed the multiplex PCR reads anew with MiXCR; each CDR3 protein has one entry. This repertoire shows roughly 400,000 distinct CDR3 sequences, over 12% found once; its top ten account for 25% to 30%. The sequencing input was blood. The receptors derive from a man aged 45-65 years with Graves' ophthalmopathy. Both conserved end residues are trimmed from each CDR3. The D gene is left open where the match is weak.

ASTQGGDTQY 10 TRBJ2-3 NA TRBV18
ASSNRGRGGTSYEQY 15 TRBJ2-7 TRBD2 TRBV7-9
ASSFWASGQETQY 13 TRBJ2-5 TRBD2 TRBV27
ASKALEPQH 9 TRBJ1-5 NA TRBV6-1
ASSQGISGISYEQY 14 TRBJ2-7 TRBD2 TRBV2
ATSDSHRRNTGELF 14 TRBJ2-2 NA TRBV24-1
ASSDQTPNEQF 11 TRBJ2-1 NA TRBV7-9
ASSFAGPTNYGYT 13 TRBJ1-2 NA TRBV11-2
ASSTAGRAHEQY 12 TRBJ2-7 NA TRBV19
ATLAGYNEQF 10 TRBJ2-1 TRBD2 TRBV19
ASSFWTKLMQETQY 14 TRBJ2-5 NA TRBV5-6
SARLARGPFEQY 12 TRBJ2-7 NA TRBV20-1
SARDPLGQINQPQH 14 TRBJ1-5 NA TRBV20-1
ASRDRAPAVGYT 12 TRBJ1-2 TRBD1 TRBV6-1
ASSESGGPGELF 12 TRBJ2-2 NA TRBV10-1
ASSLSENTEAF 11 TRBJ1-1 NA TRBV12-3/TRBV12-4
ASVPPTGTNEKLF 13 TRBJ1-4 NA TRBV6-4
ATSSGGGLAVSTDTQY 16 TRBJ2-3 TRBD2 TRBV15
SAELRFNEQF 10 TRBJ2-1 NA TRBV20-1
ASSQDLGGNTIY 12 TRBJ1-3 NA TRBV3-1
ASTRPSGTGRDEQY 14 TRBJ2-7 TRBD1 TRBV10-2
LVEFQGSLGGYT 12 TRBJ1-2 NA TRBV20-1
SAQQIAGAKNIQY 13 TRBJ2-4 NA TRBV20-1
SASTREMLPNEQF 13 TRBJ2-1 NA TRBV20-1
ASSQGALRTGKAREQY 16 TRBJ2-7 TRBD1 TRBV11-2
SLPVTSTDTQY 11 TRBJ2-3 NA TRBV20-1
ASSTTGSRELF 11 TRBJ2-2 NA TRBV3-1
SVVRGSYNEQF 11 TRBJ2-1 NA TRBV29-1
VSGLPPGQGSSYEQY 15 TRBJ2-7 NA TRBV12-5
ASSPISLAGASGELF 15 TRBJ2-2 TRBD2 TRBV4-1
ASSPRRVSTDTQY 13 TRBJ2-3 NA TRBV28
ATTRLAGVGSPYEQY 15 TRBJ2-7 TRBD2 TRBV24-1
ASSVYGATYGYT 12 TRBJ1-2 NA TRBV2
ASRLTPDPFSYEQY 14 TRBJ2-7 NA TRBV28
ASSMWRGLLSNQPQH 15 TRBJ1-5 TRBD1 TRBV19
ASSLGGAFTGELL 13 TRBJ2-2 NA TRBV12-3/TRBV12-4
ASSQDPTLRQY 11 TRBJ2-7 NA TRBV3-1
ASSQPQGVEAF 11 TRBJ1-1 TRBD1 TRBV4-2
AWRPGTSGTYEQY 13 TRBJ2-7 TRBD2 TRBV30
ASSSLLKQGWDYGYT 15 TRBJ1-2 TRBD1 TRBV28
AWSERQGVTGEYEQY 15 TRBJ2-7 TRBD1 TRBV30
ASSENSQGQPQH 12 TRBJ1-5 NA TRBV7-9
ASSEWGTTDNEQF 13 TRBJ2-1 NA TRBV25-1
SVEGPPGGRDYEQY 14 TRBJ2-7 NA TRBV29-1
ASYSVAGGPADTQY 14 TRBJ2-3 TRBD2 TRBV5-1
ASSLGQYANTGELF 14 TRBJ2-2 NA TRBV7-9
ASRPTGLQPQH 11 TRBJ1-5 TRBD1 TRBV2
ASKTGTLNTEAF 12 TRBJ1-1 NA TRBV5-8
SASPGQENIQY 11 TRBJ2-4 TRBD1 TRBV20-1
ASRGAETQY 9 TRBJ2-5 NA TRBV6-1
ASSLEVAGGAYEQY 14 TRBJ2-7 TRBD2 TRBV5-1
ASSPGLSGYT 10 TRBJ1-2 NA TRBV7-2
ASSWDSKTRNTIY 13 TRBJ1-3 TRBD1 TRBV19
ASSPTGVNTETF 12 TRBJ1-1 TRBD1 TRBV18